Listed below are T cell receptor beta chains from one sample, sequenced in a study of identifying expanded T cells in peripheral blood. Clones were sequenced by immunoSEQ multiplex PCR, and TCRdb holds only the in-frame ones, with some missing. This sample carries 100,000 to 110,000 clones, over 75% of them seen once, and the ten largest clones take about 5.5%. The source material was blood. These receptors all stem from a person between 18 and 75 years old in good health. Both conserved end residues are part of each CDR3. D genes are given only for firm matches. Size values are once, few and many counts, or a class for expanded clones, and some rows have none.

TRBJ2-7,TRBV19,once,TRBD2,CATSGRGAYEQYF,TGTGCCACCTCTGGGCGGGGGGCCTACGAGCAGTACTTC
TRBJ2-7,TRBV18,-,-,CASSPPGYSYEQYF,TGTGCCAGCTCACCACCCGGGTACTCCTACGAGCAGTACTTC
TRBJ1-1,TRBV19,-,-,CASSNTGLEAFF,TGTGCCAGTAGTAATACAGGGTTGGAAGCTTTCTTT
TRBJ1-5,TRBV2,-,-,CASSSESSDSNQPQHF,TGTGCCAGCAGTTCAGAGTCATCGGATAGCAATCAGCCCCAGCATTTT
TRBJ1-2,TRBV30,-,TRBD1,CAWSVGTGDGYTF,TGTGCCTGGAGCGTCGGGACAGGGGATGGCTACACCTTC
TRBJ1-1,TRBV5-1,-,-,CASSLTGTLNTEAFF,TGCGCCAGCAGCTTGACCGGGACATTGAACACTGAAGCTTTCTTT
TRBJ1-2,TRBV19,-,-,CASSQGGLGQAGYTF,TGTGCCAGTAGTCAAGGGGGGCTAGGTCAAGCTGGCTACACCTTC
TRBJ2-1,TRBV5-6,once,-,CASSLALLSSYNEQFF,TGTGCCAGCAGCTTGGCTCTGCTTAGCTCCTACAATGAGCAGTTCTTC
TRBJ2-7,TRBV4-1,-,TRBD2,CASSQGGEGSSYEQYF,TGCGCCAGCAGCCAAGGTGGGGAGGGGTCCTCCTACGAGCAGTACTTC
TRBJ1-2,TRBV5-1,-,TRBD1,CASSAGQGIGYTF,TGCGCCAGCAGCGCCGGACAGGGAATTGGCTACACCTTC
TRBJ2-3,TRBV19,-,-,CASSIWQGGGTDTQYF,TGTGCCAGTAGTATCTGGCAGGGGGGAGGAACAGATACGCAGTATTTT
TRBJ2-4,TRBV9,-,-,CASSQSLAKNIQYF,TGTGCCAGCAGCCAGAGCCTAGCCAAAAACATTCAGTACTTC
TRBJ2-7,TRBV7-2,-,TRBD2,CASSRSGGSYEQYF,TGTGCCAGCAGCCGTAGCGGGGGATCCTACGAGCAGTACTTC
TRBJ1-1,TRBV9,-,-,CASSVAGAVGTEAFF,TGTGCCAGCAGCGTAGCCGGGGCTGTGGGCACTGAAGCTTTCTTT
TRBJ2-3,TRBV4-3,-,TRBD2,CASSQAALAGSGDTQYF,TGCGCCAGCAGCCAAGCGGCACTAGCGGGAAGTGGAGATACGCAGTATTTT
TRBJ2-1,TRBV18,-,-,CASSPQGYNEQFF,TGTGCCAGCTCACCACAGGGCTACAATGAGCAGTTCTTC
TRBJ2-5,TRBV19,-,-,CASSIDISGQQETQYF,TGTGCCAGTAGTATAGATATCAGTGGACAGCAAGAGACCCAGTACTTC
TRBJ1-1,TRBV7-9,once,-,CASKPAGLNTEAFF,TGTGCCAGCAAACCCGCGGGGTTGAACACTGAAGCTTTCTTT
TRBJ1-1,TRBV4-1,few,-,CASSQDSQGPNTEAFF,TGCGCCAGCAGCCAAGATAGTCAAGGCCCGAACACTGAAGCTTTCTTT
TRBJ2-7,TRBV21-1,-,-,CASILGGFHEQYF,TGTGCCAGCATCCTTGGGGGGTTCCACGAGCAGTACTTC
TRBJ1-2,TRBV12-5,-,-,CASGLVIQLDRNYGYTF,TGTGCTAGTGGTTTGGTCATACAGCTCGACAGAAACTATGGCTACACCTTC
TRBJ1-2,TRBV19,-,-,CASSTEDTLFAYGYTF,TGTGCCAGTAGTACCGAGGACACCCTCTTTGCCTATGGCTACACCTTC
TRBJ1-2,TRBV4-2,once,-,CASSQLGVTNYGYTF,TGTGCCAGCAGCCAACTTGGGGTTACAAACTATGGCTACACCTTC
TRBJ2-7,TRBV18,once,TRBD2,CASSPRLAGGPSYEQYF,TGTGCCAGCTCACCACGACTAGCGGGAGGGCCCTCGTACGAGCAGTACTTC
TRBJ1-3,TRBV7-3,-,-,CASSSWERESSGNTIYF,TGTGCCAGCAGCTCGTGGGAGAGGGAGAGCTCTGGAAACACCATATATTTT
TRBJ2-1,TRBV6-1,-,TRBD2,CASSEWTSGLDNEQFF,TGTGCCAGCAGTGAATGGACTAGCGGGTTAGACAATGAGCAGTTCTTC
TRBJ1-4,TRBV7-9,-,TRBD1,CASSPGQGRGEKLFF,TGTGCCAGCAGCCCTGGACAGGGGCGGGGGGAAAAACTGTTTTTT
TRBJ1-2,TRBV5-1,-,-,CASSLGTGGYTF,TGCGCCAGCAGCTTGGGTACAGGAGGCTACACCTTC
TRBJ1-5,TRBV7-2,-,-,CASSRDGNQPQHF,TGTGCCAGCAGTCGGGACGGGAATCAGCCCCAGCATTTT
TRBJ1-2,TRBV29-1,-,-,CSVDAKIYGYTF,TGCAGCGTGGACGCTAAAATCTATGGCTACACCTTC
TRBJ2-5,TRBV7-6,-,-,CASSLSPSVQETQYF,TGTGCCAGCAGTCTATCCCCCAGCGTCCAAGAGACCCAGTACTTC
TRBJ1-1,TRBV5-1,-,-,CASSSNTEAFF,TGCGCCAGCAGCTCAAACACTGAAGCTTTCTTT
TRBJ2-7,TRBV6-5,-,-,CASSYSVKGSEQYF,TGTGCCAGCAGTTACTCGGTGAAGGGGAGCGAGCAGTACTTC
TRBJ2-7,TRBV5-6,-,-,CASSLGRYEQYF,TGTGCCAGCAGCTTAGGGAGATACGAGCAGTACTTC
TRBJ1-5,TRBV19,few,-,CASSRESNQPQHF,TGTGCCAGTAGTCGGGAATCCAATCAGCCCCAGCATTTT
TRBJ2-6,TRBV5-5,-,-,CASSREAGANVLTF,TGTGCCAGCAGCCGGGAAGCCGGGGCCAACGTCCTGACTTTC
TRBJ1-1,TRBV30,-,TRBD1,CACPGTGAINTEAFF,TGTGCCTGCCCCGGGACAGGGGCCATTAACACTGAAGCTTTCTTT
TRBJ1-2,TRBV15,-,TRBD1,CATSRPWGQGERGYTF,TGTGCCACCAGCAGACCATGGGGACAGGGTGAACGTGGCTACACCTTC
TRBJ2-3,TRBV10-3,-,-,CAISSGPDTQYF,TGTGCCATCAGTAGCGGACCAGATACGCAGTATTTT
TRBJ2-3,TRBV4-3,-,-,CASSQVSKRTDTQYF,TGCGCCAGCAGCCAAGTAAGCAAACGCACAGATACGCAGTATTTT
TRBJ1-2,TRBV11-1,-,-,CASSLAMTASYGYTF,TGTGCCAGCAGCTTAGCTATGACCGCCTCCTATGGCTACACCTTC
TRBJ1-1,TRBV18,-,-,CASSRARQALLNTEAFF,TGTGCCAGCTCCCGCGCCAGACAGGCCCTACTGAACACTGAAGCTTTCTTT
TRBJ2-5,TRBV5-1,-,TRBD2,CASSFDPSGGAAQYF,TGCGCCAGCAGCTTCGATCCTAGCGGGGGGGCGGCCCAGTACTTC
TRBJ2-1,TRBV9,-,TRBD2,CASSGRRGSLDEQFF,TGTGCCAGCAGCGGGAGGCGCGGGAGTCTCGATGAGCAGTTCTTC
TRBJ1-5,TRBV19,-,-,CASINSGRKTANQPQHF,TGTGCCAGTATCAATAGTGGCCGGAAGACCGCCAATCAGCCCCAGCATTTT
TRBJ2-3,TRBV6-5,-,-,CASTSLRRADTQYF,TGTGCCAGCACTTCCTTAAGGAGGGCAGATACGCAGTATTTT
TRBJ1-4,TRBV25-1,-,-,CASSEYGTADREKLFF,TGTGCCAGCAGTGAATATGGAACTGCAGACAGGGAAAAACTGTTTTTT
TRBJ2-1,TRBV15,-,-,CATSRVSLATDNNEQFF,TGTGCCACCAGCAGAGTGAGTCTAGCCACGGATAACAATGAGCAGTTCTTC
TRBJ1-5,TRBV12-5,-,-,CASGLRGAREQPQHF,TGTGCTAGTGGTTTGCGGGGGGCCCGGGAACAGCCCCAGCATTTT